This is a list of T cell receptor beta chains from one sample in a study of T-cell reconstitution after alpha-beta-depleted transplantation in children. TCRdb re-derived calls from the PCR reads in MiXCR, one entry per CDR3 protein. This repertoire shows about 870,000 distinct CDR3 sequences, around 15% found once; its top ten account for around 5%. The sequenced sample was PBMCs, mostly from graft donor cells, obtained 360 days after TCRalphabeta/CD19-depleted stem cell transplant. The source is a male patient between 10 and 17 years old who had a stem cell transplant for acute lymphoblastic leukemia, so the T cells may come from the graft donor. Each CDR3 is given with its conserved first and last residue. A D gene is named only where the DNA matches it firmly. Expanded clones get a size class; other rows say once, few or many, or leave the size out.

cdr3_nt: TGTGCCAGCAGTCTGATAGCGGGAGGCACCTACGAGCAGTACTTC
cdr3_aa: CASSLIAGGTYEQYF
v_call: TRBV2
clone_size: .
j_call: TRBJ2-7
d_call: TRBD2

cdr3_nt: TGTGCCAGCAGTGACCTCGGACTAGCGGGAGGGGGTAGCACAGATACGCAGTATTTT
cdr3_aa: CASSDLGLAGGGSTDTQYF
v_call: TRBV2
clone_size: .
j_call: TRBJ2-3
d_call: TRBD2

cdr3_nt: TGTGCCAGCAGCTTAGTTGGGGGGTTACCGTACTTC
cdr3_aa: CASSLVGGLPYF
v_call: TRBV7-2
clone_size: few
j_call: TRBJ2-5
d_call: .

cdr3_nt: TGTGCCAGCAGTCTAGCGGGAGCTAGCGCAGATACGCAGTATTTT
cdr3_aa: CASSLAGASADTQYF
v_call: TRBV27
clone_size: .
j_call: TRBJ2-3
d_call: TRBD2

cdr3_nt: TGTGCCAGCACCTTACAGAGAGGCTACACCTTC
cdr3_aa: CASTLQRGYTF
v_call: TRBV21-1
clone_size: few
j_call: TRBJ1-2
d_call: .

cdr3_nt: TGTGCCAGCAGCCCGTCGAGGGGCCGTAATGAAAAACTGTTTTTT
cdr3_aa: CASSPSRGRNEKLFF
v_call: TRBV12-3/TRBV12-4
clone_size: .
j_call: TRBJ1-4
d_call: .

cdr3_nt: TGTGCCAGCAGCACCGACAGCGGAGGGCCCTACGAGCAGTACTTC
cdr3_aa: CASSTDSGGPYEQYF
v_call: TRBV9
clone_size: .
j_call: TRBJ2-7
d_call: .

cdr3_nt: TGCGCCAGCTCCAGGGTCGCCATCCCCTACAATGAGCAGTTCTTC
cdr3_aa: CASSRVAIPYNEQFF
v_call: TRBV4-1
clone_size: .
j_call: TRBJ2-1
d_call: .

cdr3_nt: TGTGCCACCAGCAGAGAGGGACAGGGCTCCTACGAGCAGTACTTC
cdr3_aa: CATSREGQGSYEQYF
v_call: TRBV15
clone_size: few
j_call: TRBJ2-7
d_call: TRBD1

cdr3_nt: TGTGCCAGCAGCTCGGGACAGATTAATTCACCCCTCCACTTT
cdr3_aa: CASSSGQINSPLHF
v_call: TRBV7-9
clone_size: few
j_call: TRBJ1-6
d_call: TRBD1

cdr3_nt: TGTGCCAGCACCATACTAGAGACCCAGTACTTC
cdr3_aa: CASTILETQYF
v_call: TRBV3-1
clone_size: .
j_call: TRBJ2-5
d_call: .

cdr3_nt: TGTGCCAGCAGCCAGTTAGCGGGAGCCCGTTACAATGAGCAGTTCTTC
cdr3_aa: CASSQLAGARYNEQFF
v_call: TRBV4-2
clone_size: .
j_call: TRBJ2-1
d_call: TRBD2

cdr3_nt: TGCGCCAGCAGCTTGGCGGACAGGGAGATGTACAATGAGCAGTTCTTC
cdr3_aa: CASSLADREMYNEQFF
v_call: TRBV5-1
clone_size: .
j_call: TRBJ2-1
d_call: TRBD1

cdr3_nt: TGCAGCGTTGGGGGTCTTTTAATCGGAATAGGAGTCACTGAAGCTTTCTTT
cdr3_aa: CSVGGLLIGIGVTEAFF
v_call: TRBV29-1
clone_size: .
j_call: TRBJ1-1
d_call: .